This T cell receptor (beta chain) was captured in a study of blood T cell repertoires in COVID-19. Across the whole study: The United States, Italy and Spain provided the acute and convalescent COVID-19 samples. T cells, B-cell-depleted T cells, or PBMCs provided the cDNA or gDNA that served as material.

The V end lost 0 bases, the J end lost 13 bases, and 11 bases lay between the germline ends. The germline gives CDR1 SGHDT, CDR2 YYEEEE. CDR3 length: 12 residues. Produced via immunoSEQ multiplex PCR; TCRdb's table is partial and in-frame only. The table lists about 190,000 clones, 83% of them singletons. Sequencing used peripheral blood. The chain uses TRBV5-6 and TRBJ2-1, with D maybe TRBD1 (5 bases). This receptor was identified in a woman aged 40 to 50 with acute or convalescent COVID-19. This CDR3 reads CASSLGTGHQFF. The CDR3 DNA sequence: TGTGCCAGCAGCTTGGGAACCGGACACCAGTTCTTC.